The 16 T cell receptor beta chains below all came from one sample that was sequenced in a study of spatial heterogeneity in lung cancer. Study findings and constraints: It was found that expanded intratumoral alpha and beta TCR counts tracked tumor mutation counts.

Their antigens are not known. TCRdb analysed the 5' RACE reads with MiXCR anew, one entry per CDR3 protein. The sample has several thousand distinct CDR3 sequences, approximately 16% seen once. Specified time point: sample taken at primary tumor resection. This specimen consisted of lung tumor tissue, obtained at surgery. These receptors came from a female donor with early-stage non-small cell lung cancer.

This clonotype showed up just once. The rearrangement uses TRBV27 and TRBJ1-1; TRBD1 might be the D (5 bases). V was cut by 2 bases and J by 3 bases, with 7 bases left in between. Germline V CDR1 and CDR2: MNHEY, SMNVEV (reference sequence). CDR3 size: 13 residues. DNA for the CDR3: TGTGCCAGCAGTTTACAGGGAGACACTGAAGCTTTCTTT. This codes for CASSLQGDTEAFF.

This clonotype is deemed large (0.1 to 1%). The V and J genes are TRBV6-2 or TRBV6-3 and TRBJ1-5; no definite D call. The CDR3 extends over 12 amino acids. Germline CDR1 MNHEY, CDR2 SVGEGT. V was trimmed by 6 bases and J by 6 bases, leaving 9 bases between them. CDR3 sequence reads: CASRDSGQPQHF. The CDR3 nucleotides are TGTGCCAGCAGAGATAGCGGTCAGCCCCAGCATTTT.

This clonotype was detected many times. This rearrangement joins TRBV20-1 to TRBJ1-3; unclear D gene. With 0 bases removed from V and 1 base from J, the gap between germline ends came to 13 bases. CDR3 length: 16 residues. Germline CDR1 reads DFQATT; CDR2 reads SNEGSKA (reference sequence). CDR3 in DNA: TGCAGTGCTAGAGATGAGAAGGGCGCGTCTGGAAACACCATATATTTT. Its translation: CSARDEKGASGNTIYF.

In its sample, this clonotype ranks as medium-sized. This rearrangement joins TRBV20-1 to TRBJ2-7; the match to TRBD1 covers 10 bases. V shed 5 bases and J 2 bases; nucleotides not matched to a gene: 9. Germline values: CDR1 DFQATT, CDR2 SNEGSKA (reference sequence). This CDR3 is built from 15 residues. DNA of the CDR3: TGCAGTGCTTACAGCCGGGACAGGGGAACCTACGAGCAGTACTTC. Translation: CSAYSRDRGTYEQYF.

This clonotype showed up many times. The rearrangement links TRBV10-3 to TRBJ1-5; D is possibly TRBD1 (5 bases). The CDR3 runs to 14 residues. V shed 3 bases and J shed 5 bases, with 11 bases lying between them. CDR1 and CDR2 (germline): ENHRY, SYGVKD. The CDR3 DNA is TGTGCCATCAGTGACAGGGAAAGGGATCAGCCCCAGCATTTT. Protein product: CAISDRERDQPQHF.

This clonotype was found many times. The chain joins TRBV20-1 to TRBJ2-3; TRBD2 aligns across 10 bases. V dropped 3 bases and J dropped 1; count of bases not matched to a gene: 1. Per germline, CDR1 DFQATT and CDR2 SNEGSKA (reference sequence). CDR3 length equals 14 residues. CDR3 DNA sequence: TGCAGTGCTAGGGGGACTAGCGGCACAGATACGCAGTATTTT. Its protein product is CSARGTSGTDTQYF.

This clonotype was picked up many times. This chain joins TRBV2 and TRBJ2-3; possibly TRBD1 for D (5 bases). V was clipped by 8 bases and J by 4 bases, with 13 bases between them. Germline CDR1 and CDR2: SNHLY and FYNNEI. This CDR3 has 13 amino acids. The chain's CDR3 is CASLYQGSDTQYF. The CDR3 bases are TGTGCCAGCTTGTATCAGGGATCAGATACGCAGTATTTT.

In this sample, this clonotype is medium-sized. The J gene is TRBJ1-1, the V gene TRBV7-2, with a possible D match to TRBD1 (5 bases). Germline CDR1 SGHTA, CDR2 FQGNSA. Trimming pared 3 bases from V and 4 bases from J, leaving 12 bases between. There are 14 residues in the CDR3. The CDR3 bases are TGTGCCAGCAGCTTTGATCGGGACCTCACTGAAGCTTTCTTT. Protein product: CASSFDRDLTEAFF.

Sample share makes this clonotype medium-sized. The chain links TRBV12-3 or TRBV12-4 to TRBJ2-3, with a tentative D call TRBD2 (5 bases). There are 14 residues in the CDR3. V lost 6 bases, J lost 7 bases, and 17 bases lay in between. The CDR3 spells CASSPRLSTYTQYF. The CDR3 bases are TGTGCCAGCAGCCCCAGACTAAGTACATATACGCAGTATTTT.

This clonotype is classed as medium-sized. This chain joins TRBV20-1 and TRBJ1-1; D uncertain. The CDR3 is 12 residues long. V shed 6 bases and J shed 0 bases, with 8 bases lying between them. Germline V gene sequence: CDR1 DFQATT, CDR2 SNEGSKA (reference sequence). CDR3 loop: CSAQKLNTEAFF. The DNA of the CDR3 is TGCAGTGCGCAGAAGTTGAACACTGAAGCTTTCTTT.

The CDR3 spells CASSYSRQGASQAFF. CDR3 in DNA: TGTGCCAGCAGTTACTCGAGGCAGGGGGCATCTCAAGCTTTCTTT. The chain has TRBV6-5 and TRBJ1-1; 8 nucleotides align to TRBD1. J was trimmed by 9 bases and V by 0 bases; bases with no gene match: 9. Per the germline V gene, CDR1 is MNHEY and CDR2 is SVGAGI. The CDR3 is 15 amino acids.

By frequency in the sample, this clonotype is medium-sized. The chain links TRBV7-2 to TRBJ1-4; possibly TRBD1 for D (6 bases). Germline lookup yields CDR1 SGHTA and CDR2 FQGNSA. CDR3 length equals 15 residues. V was clipped by 5 bases and J by 10 bases, with 20 bases between them. This CDR3 is CASSPSAGGRGKLFF. The CDR3 DNA is TGTGCCAGCAGCCCAAGTGCTGGGGGGCGCGGAAAACTGTTTTTT.

Sample share makes this clonotype medium-sized (0.01 to 0.1%). The chain combines TRBV7-8 with TRBJ2-7; 9 bases match TRBD1. The V gene's germline CDR1 is SGHVS and CDR2 FQNEAQ. The CDR3 has 15 amino acids. Losses at the gene ends were 5 bases for V and 2 bases for J; bases not matched to a gene: 7. The CDR3, as DNA: TGTGCCAGCAGCACTAACAGGGGGCTGGCCTACGAGCAGTACTTC. Translated, it gives CASSTNRGLAYEQYF. Full variable domain (remainder filled in from reference TRBV7-8 and TRBJ2-7): GAGVSQSPRYKVAKRGQDVALRCDPISGHVSLFWYQQALGQGPEFLTYFQNEAQLDKSGLPSDRFFAERPEGSVSTLKIQRTQQEDSAVYLCASSTNRGLAYEQYFGPGTRLTVT.

This clonotype was counted only a few times. The J gene is TRBJ2-3, the V gene TRBV3-1; D perhaps matches TRBD1 (5 bases). The CDR3 length is 16 residues. The V gene's germline CDR1 is LGHDT and CDR2 YNNKEL (reference sequence). The germline V and J ends were trimmed by 5 bases and 0 bases, with 15 bases remaining between them. Here the CDR3 DNA reads TGTGCCAGCAGCGCGCGAAGACAGCCAAGCACAGATACGCAGTATTTT. This translates into CASSARRQPSTDTQYF.

The table lists this clonotype with many counts. The chain employs TRBV28 and TRBJ1-2; D remains unclear. CDR3 length: 11 residues. Trimming left V 6 bases short and J 3 bases short, with 5 bases between. Germline-derived CDR1 and CDR2 are MDHEN and SYDVKM. CDR3 nucleotides: TGTGCCAGCAGCCCCGACTATGGCTACACCTTC. It codes for CASSPDYGYTF.

This clonotype rates as medium-sized (0.01 to 0.1%). The chain has TRBV6-5 and TRBJ1-2; D not resolved. Germline-derived CDR1 and CDR2 are MNHEY and SVGAGI. CDR3 length: 14 amino acids. With 6 bases removed from V and 0 bases from J, the gap between germline ends came to 11 bases. The CDR3 nucleotides read TGTGCCAGCAGGGCTCCCGGTTCTAACTATGGCTACACCTTC. This translates into CASRAPGSNYGYTF.